These T cell receptor beta chains were read from a single sample in a study of identical twins. One entry per CDR3 protein results from TCRdb running MiXCR on the 5' RACE reads. The sample yields some 1,700,000 distinct CDR3 sequences, roughly 35% seen once. Source material: cord blood. Source of these receptors: a newborn girl in good health. CDR3s include the opening cysteine and the closing phenylalanine or tryptophan. The D gene is left open where the match is weak. Clone size is shown for a subset of rows, as once, few, many or a class of expanded clone.

J: TRBJ1-5; size: NA; D: NA; V: TRBV5-5; DNA: TGTGCCAGCAGCTCGTGGGGAGAGGATCAGCCCCAGCATTTT; CDR3: CASSSWGEDQPQHF
J: TRBJ2-3; size: few; D: TRBD1; V: TRBV10-3; DNA: TGTGCCATCAGTGGACAGGGAGATACGCAGTATTTT; CDR3: CAISGQGDTQYF
J: TRBJ2-7; size: many; D: NA; V: TRBV28; DNA: TGTGCCAGCAGTTTCGCTGTCTACGAGCAGTACTTC; CDR3: CASSFAVYEQYF
J: TRBJ2-1; size: NA; D: NA; V: TRBV19; DNA: TGTGCCAGTGGGGATGGCCCCAGCTACAATGAGCAGTTCTTC; CDR3: CASGDGPSYNEQFF
J: TRBJ1-1; size: NA; D: TRBD1; V: TRBV7-2; DNA: TGTGCCAGCAGCTTGACAGGGGGCGTAATGAACACTGAAGCTTTCTTT; CDR3: CASSLTGGVMNTEAFF
J: TRBJ2-1; size: NA; D: NA; V: TRBV6-1; DNA: TGTGCCAGCAGTGAAGATCTCCCTAGCCGCTACAATGAGCAGTTCTTC; CDR3: CASSEDLPSRYNEQFF
J: TRBJ2-1; size: few; D: NA; V: TRBV9; DNA: TGTGCCAGCAGCGTAACCCTTGAGAATGAGCAGTTCTTC; CDR3: CASSVTLENEQFF
J: TRBJ2-2; size: few; D: NA; V: TRBV6-5; DNA: TGTGCCAGCAGTTACGAGGGGGCGAACACCGGGGAGCTGTTTTTT; CDR3: CASSYEGANTGELFF
J: TRBJ1-2; size: NA; D: TRBD1; V: TRBV20-1; DNA: TGCAGTGCTAGGCCCCGACAGGGCCCCTATGGCTACACCTTC; CDR3: CSARPRQGPYGYTF
J: TRBJ2-5; size: many; D: NA; V: TRBV5-6; DNA: TGTGCCAGCAGTGGCCTTAAAGAGACCCAGTACTTC; CDR3: CASSGLKETQYF
J: TRBJ1-2; size: few; D: NA; V: TRBV24-1; DNA: TGTGCCACACAATCCAGGGGTGGCTACACCTTC; CDR3: CATQSRGGYTF
J: TRBJ2-4; size: few; D: TRBD2; V: TRBV7-9; DNA: TGTGCCAGCAGCTCGACGACGGGGGGGCCCCAGGAAGCCAAAAACATTCAGTACTTC; CDR3: CASSSTTGGPQEAKNIQYF
J: TRBJ2-1; size: few; D: TRBD2; V: TRBV5-6; DNA: TGTGCCAGCACCCTACCCGGGACTAGCGGGAGCAATGAGCAGTTCTTC; CDR3: CASTLPGTSGSNEQFF
J: TRBJ1-5; size: many; D: NA; V: TRBV28; DNA: TGTGCCAGCAGCTCTCAGAATCAGCCCCAGCATTTT; CDR3: CASSSQNQPQHF
J: TRBJ2-1; size: NA; D: NA; V: TRBV7-2; DNA: TGTGCCAGCAGCTTAACTAGCAACAGGGCCTACGAGCAGTTCTTC; CDR3: CASSLTSNRAYEQFF
J: TRBJ1-3; size: NA; D: NA; V: TRBV29-1; DNA: TGCAGCGTTGAAGATGAGGGCATAAACACCATATATTTT; CDR3: CSVEDEGINTIYF